Presented here are 27 T cell receptor beta chains from one specimen sequenced in a study of STAT3 mutations in large granular lymphocyte leukemia. Study results and limitations: At least one immunodominant TCR beta clonotype appeared in every T-cell large granular lymphocyte leukemia patient.

These TCRs' antigens remain unknown. Profiled with immunoSEQ multiplex PCR; TCRdb holds only in-frame clones, not every one. This repertoire shows around 39,000 clones, roughly 90% found once; its top ten account for 0.4% to 0.5%. Sequencing input: PBMCs. The receptors originated from a human donor with T large granular lymphocyte leukemia. Some clones in this sample may be carry-over from other donors' samples.

J is TRBJ1-4 and V is TRBV19; the D is unclear. CDR3 length: 11 residues. Per the germline V gene, CDR1 is LNHDA and CDR2 is SQIVND (reference sequence). V gave up 5 bases and J gave up 8 bases, with 6 bases separating them. CDR3 in DNA: TGTGCCAGTAGTGTACAGGAAAAACTGTTTTTT. Residues: CASSVQEKLFF.

V usage is TRBV5-1 and J usage is TRBJ2-3; 10 positions agree with TRBD2. From germline, CDR1 is SGHRS and CDR2 YFSETQ. The CDR3 contains 16 residues. Trimming at V came to 0 bases and at J to 5 bases, leaving 6 bases not matched to a gene. CDR3 amino acids: CASSLGTSGGVDTQYF. The CDR3 region has the DNA TGCGCCAGCAGCTTGGGGACTAGCGGTGGGGTAGATACGCAGTATTTT.

The chain has TRBV7-9 and TRBJ2-5; 7 bases agree with TRBD1. V gave up 0 bases and J gave up 0 bases; unmatched junction bases: 4. This CDR3 region has 16 residues. The germline V gene encodes CDR1 SEHNR and CDR2 FQNEAQ (reference sequence). The DNA of the CDR3 is TGTGCCAGCAGCTTAGCGCGAGGGACAGACCAAGAGACCCAGTACTTC. It codes for CASSLARGTDQETQYF.

This rearrangement joins TRBV9 to TRBJ2-2, with 13 bases lining up with TRBD2. The trim removed 1 base at V and 6 bases at J, leaving 0 bases unmatched. The CDR3 has 15 amino acids. Germline V CDR1 and CDR2: SGDLS, YYNGEE. Here the CDR3 reads CASSVTSGGAGELFF. The CDR3 DNA sequence: TGTGCCAGCAGCGTAACTAGCGGGGGGGCCGGGGAGCTGTTTTTT.

V is TRBV6-5 and J is TRBJ1-2; 7 bases match TRBD1. Trimming took 6 bases from V and 8 from J; bases not matched to a gene: 12. Germline assignment: CDR1 MNHEY and CDR2 SVGAGI. The CDR3 is 14 residues long. CDR3 amino acids: CASRPSGGSGGYTF. CDR3 DNA: TGTGCCAGCAGACCATCAGGGGGGAGTGGCGGCTACACCTTC.

This chain joins TRBV4-1 and TRBJ1-5; 8 bases are shared with TRBD1. The germline CDR1 and CDR2 sequences are MGHRA and YSYEKL. CDR3 size: 19 residues. With 4 bases clipped from V and 9 bases from J, the junction kept 23 bases outside the gene matches. CDR3 nucleotides: TGCGCCAGCAGCCCCAGTAGGGAGGACAGGGAGGTGTTCAGGGGGCCCCAGCATTTT. This sequence encodes CASSPSREDREVFRGPQHF.

The chain combines TRBV5-6 with TRBJ1-1; no clear D. CDR1 SGHDT and CDR2 YYEEEE come from the germline V gene. V dropped 4 bases and J dropped 3 bases, with 10 bases sitting between them. CDR3 length: 13 amino acids. The CDR3 protein is CASSPGTDTEAFF. The CDR3 bases are TGTGCCAGCAGCCCCGGTACGGACACTGAAGCTTTCTTT.

This clone has just one count. This rearrangement joins TRBV4-1 to TRBJ1-2; 9 bases line up with TRBD1. J was trimmed by 7 bases and V by 1 base; bases with no gene match: 1. CDR3 length: 13 residues. Germline V gene sequence: CDR1 MGHRA, CDR2 YSYEKL. Here the CDR3 reads CASSQGTGVGYTF. The CDR3 bases are TGCGCCAGCAGCCAAGGGACAGGGGTTGGCTACACCTTC.

The chain combines TRBV6-5 with TRBJ1-2, with D tentatively TRBD1 (5 bases). Between the trimmed V and J ends, which lost 2 bases and 4 bases, there was a span of 11 bases. Germline lookup yields CDR1 MNHEY and CDR2 SVGAGI. The CDR3 consists of 14 residues. The CDR3 nucleotides read TGTGCCAGCAGTTACCAACCGACAGCCTATGGCTACACCTTC. This translates into CASSYQPTAYGYTF.

The chain carries TRBV18 and TRBJ2-1; tentatively, D is TRBD2 (5 bases). This CDR3 is 12 amino acids long. Germline lookup yields CDR1 KGHSH and CDR2 LQKENI. V gave up 6 bases and J gave up 9 bases, with 12 bases separating them. The CDR3 DNA sequence: TGTGCCAGCTCGAACTTAGGGAGTGAGCAGTTCTTC. This gives the protein CASSNLGSEQFF.

This chain joins TRBV29-1 and TRBJ2-1; unclear D gene. Trimming took off 7 bases at V and 7 bases at J, with 11 bases between the two ends. This CDR3 spans 11 amino acids. CDR1 is SQVTM and CDR2 is ANQGSEA in the germline V gene. The CDR3 bases are TGCAGCGCTGTCGTGGGGAATGAGCAGTTCTTC. Protein sequence: CSAVVGNEQFF.

This clone occurred once. The junction departs from the called germline gene at one end, perhaps through a read error. The rearrangement links TRBV5-5 to TRBJ2-1, with D uncertain. The CDR3 extends over 13 amino acids. Looked up from germline, CDR1 is SGHKS and CDR2 is YYEKEE (reference sequence). In DNA, the CDR3 is TGTGCCAACAGCTTAGAATCAGCCAATGAGCAGTTCTTC. This codes for CANSLESANEQFF.

This chain uses TRBV7-9 with TRBJ2-1, with TRBD2 identical over 9 bases. V shed 5 bases and J 6 bases; nucleotides not matched to a gene: 8. There are 15 residues in the CDR3. CDR1 is SEHNR, CDR2 FQNEAQ, per germline (reference sequence). CDR3 residues: CASSKIAGAANEQFF. The CDR3 DNA sequence: TGTGCCAGCAGCAAAATAGCGGGGGCGGCCAATGAGCAGTTCTTC.

J is TRBJ2-3 and V is TRBV30; D is undetermined. The V and J ends lost 1 base and 0 bases respectively, with 8 bases between them. CDR3 length equals 14 residues. Germline lookup yields CDR1 GTSNPN and CDR2 SVGIG (reference sequence). CDR3 region: CAWSDGSSTDTQYF. The CDR3 DNA reads TGTGCCTGGAGTGACGGAAGTAGCACAGATACGCAGTATTTT.

The chain links TRBV19 to TRBJ1-5, with D hard to call. V was trimmed by 2 bases and J by 11 bases, leaving 10 bases between them. The CDR3 is 12 amino acids. Germline values: CDR1 LNHDA, CDR2 SQIVND (reference sequence). CDR3: CASSIPSVAQHF. The CDR3 DNA reads TGTGCCAGTAGTATACCCTCAGTAGCCCAGCATTTT. The full variable domain, its missing parts supplied by reference TRBV19 and TRBJ1-5, is DGGITQSPKYLFRKEGQNVTLSCEQNLNHDAMYWYRQDPGQGLRLIYYSQIVNDFQKGDIAEGYSVSREKKESFPLTVTSAQKNPTAFYLCASSIPSVAQHFGDGTRLSIL.

The chain is built from TRBV5-1 and TRBJ2-1; no reliable D call. Deletions cut 5 bases from V and 0 bases from J, with 6 bases between. Per germline, CDR1 SGHRS and CDR2 YFSETQ. This CDR3 has 13 residues. CDR3 sequence: CASSESSYNEQFF. For the CDR3, the DNA is TGCGCCAGCAGTGAGAGCTCCTACAATGAGCAGTTCTTC.

V gene TRBV11-2 combines with J gene TRBJ2-3, with a possible D match to TRBD2 (7 bases). V was cut by 0 bases and J by 6 bases, with 13 bases left in between. The CDR3 consists of 15 residues. CDR1 is SGHAT and CDR2 is FQNNGV in the germline V gene. CDR3 in DNA: TGTGCCAGCAGCTTAGAGGCAGGGGAGGGGGATACGCAGTATTTT. Its protein product is CASSLEAGEGDTQYF.

The rearrangement uses TRBV9 and TRBJ1-6; TRBD1 might be the D (5 bases). The germline gives CDR1 SGDLS, CDR2 YYNGEE. The CDR3 sequence is 14 residues long. V lost 5 bases, J lost 9 bases, and 15 bases lay in between. The CDR3 region has the DNA TGTGCCAGCAGTGTGGACTATGGGGGTTCACCCCTCCACTTT. Protein sequence: CASSVDYGGSPLHF.

The chain couples TRBV13 to TRBJ2-3; a possible D gene is TRBD2 (7 bases). The CDR3 is 14 amino acids. V gave up 6 bases and J gave up 4 bases, with 14 bases separating them. Germline CDR1 is PRHDT and CDR2 is FYEKMQ (reference sequence). Here the CDR3 DNA reads TGTGCCAGCAGGCTCGGGGGGCGGCCAGATACGCAGTATTTT. Protein: CASRLGGRPDTQYF.

This chain joins TRBV6-1 and TRBJ1-6, with a possible D match to TRBD1 (6 bases). The V gene lost 5 bases and the J gene lost 3 bases, with 11 bases spanning the gap. This CDR3 spans 15 amino acids. Germline V gives CDR1 MNHNS, CDR2 SASEGT. The CDR3 region has the DNA TGTGCCAGCAGTCGGACAGAGAACTATAATTCACCCCTCCACTTT. Translation: CASSRTENYNSPLHF.

The chain carries TRBV27 and TRBJ1-1; D might be TRBD1 (5 bases). Germline lookup yields CDR1 MNHEY and CDR2 SMNVEV (reference sequence). Trimming pared 6 bases from V and 0 bases from J, leaving 14 bases between. This CDR3 is built from 15 residues. The CDR3 is CASRPRAAMNTEAFF. CDR3 coding DNA: TGTGCCAGCAGGCCCAGGGCGGCTATGAACACTGAAGCTTTCTTT.

V gene TRBV5-1 combines with J gene TRBJ1-4; 8 bases match TRBD1. J lost 8 bases, V lost 4 bases, and 7 bases had no gene match. CDR3 length: 14 amino acids. CDR1 SGHRS and CDR2 YFSETQ come from the germline V gene. The CDR3 sequence: CASSQDRVGEKLFF. The CDR3 nucleotides are TGCGCCAGCAGCCAGGACAGGGTGGGGGAAAAACTGTTTTTT.

This clone appeared a single time. The gene calls are TRBV6-5 and TRBJ1-6; TRBD1 aligns across 9 bases. The V gene end was trimmed by 6 bases and the J gene end by 9 bases; junction bases not matched to a gene: 9. Germline CDR1 and CDR2: MNHEY and SVGAGI. This CDR3 has 15 residues. This chain's CDR3 is CASRPPGTGSSPLHF. Written as DNA, the CDR3 is TGTGCCAGCAGACCCCCCGGGACAGGGAGTTCACCCCTCCACTTT.

Concerning this clone: This may be a read error, as it is one base from a much larger clone. This chain joins TRBV6-5 and TRBJ1-5; perhaps TRBD1 as D (5 bases). The germline V gene encodes CDR1 MNHEY and CDR2 SVGAGI. V dropped 5 bases and J dropped 1 base, with 6 bases sitting between them. The CDR3 covers 13 residues. The CDR3 is CASSRDSNQPQHF. In DNA form, the CDR3 reads TGTGCCAGCAGTCGGGACAGCAATCAGCCCCAGCATTTT.

The rearrangement links TRBV13 to TRBJ2-5; 13 bases fit TRBD2. V lost 5 bases to trimming and J lost 3 bases; unmatched junction nucleotides: 9. The CDR3 consists of 17 residues. Germline V gene sequence: CDR1 PRHDT, CDR2 FYEKMQ (reference sequence). This CDR3 reads CASSPGLAGYGEETQYF. Written as DNA, the CDR3 is TGTGCCAGCAGCCCGGGACTAGCGGGGTATGGGGAAGAGACCCAGTACTTC.

The chain joins TRBV2 to TRBJ2-3; the D gene is possibly TRBD2 (6 bases). The ends were cut back, 8 bases at V and 0 bases at J, with 12 bases in the middle. CDR1 SNHLY and CDR2 FYNNEI come from the germline V gene. The CDR3 is made up of 14 amino acids. In DNA form, the CDR3 reads TGTGCCAGCGCCCGGGACTCTAGCACAGATACGCAGTATTTT. Translation gives CASARDSSTDTQYF.

The CDR3 region has the DNA TGTGCCAGCAGCTTCGAGGCCAGGGACACAGATACGCAGTATTTT. Translation gives CASSFEARDTDTQYF. The chain combines TRBV5-5 with TRBJ2-3, with D possibly TRBD1 on 5 matching bases. V shed 2 bases and J shed 2 bases, with 12 bases lying between them. CDR1 is SGHKS, CDR2 YYEKEE, per germline (reference sequence). The CDR3 consists of 15 residues.